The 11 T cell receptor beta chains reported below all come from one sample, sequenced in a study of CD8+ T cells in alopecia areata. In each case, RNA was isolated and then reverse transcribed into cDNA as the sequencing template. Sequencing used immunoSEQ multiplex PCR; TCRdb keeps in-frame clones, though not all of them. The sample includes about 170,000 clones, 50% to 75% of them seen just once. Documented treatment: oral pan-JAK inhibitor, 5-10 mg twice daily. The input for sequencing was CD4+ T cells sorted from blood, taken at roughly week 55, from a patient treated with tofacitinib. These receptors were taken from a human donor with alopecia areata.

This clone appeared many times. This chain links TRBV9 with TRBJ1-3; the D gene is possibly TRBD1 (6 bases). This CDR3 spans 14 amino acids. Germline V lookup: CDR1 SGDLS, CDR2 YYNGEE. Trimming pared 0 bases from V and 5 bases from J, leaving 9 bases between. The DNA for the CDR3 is TGTGCCAGCAGCGTAGCAGGGGCGAGAAACACCATATATTTT. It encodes CASSVAGARNTIYF.

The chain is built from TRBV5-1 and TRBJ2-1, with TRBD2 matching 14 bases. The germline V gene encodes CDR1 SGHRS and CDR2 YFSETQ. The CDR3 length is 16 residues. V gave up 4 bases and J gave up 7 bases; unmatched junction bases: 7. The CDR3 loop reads CASSLGLAGERNEQFF. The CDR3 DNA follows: TGCGCCAGCAGCCTGGGACTAGCGGGGGAGAGGAATGAGCAGTTCTTC.

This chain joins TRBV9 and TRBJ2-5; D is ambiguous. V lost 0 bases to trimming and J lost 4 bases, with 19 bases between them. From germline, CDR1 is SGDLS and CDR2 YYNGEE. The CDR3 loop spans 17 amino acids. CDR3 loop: CASSVEPGGLWGETQYF. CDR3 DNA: TGTGCCAGCAGCGTAGAACCCGGCGGCCTCTGGGGAGAGACCCAGTACTTC.

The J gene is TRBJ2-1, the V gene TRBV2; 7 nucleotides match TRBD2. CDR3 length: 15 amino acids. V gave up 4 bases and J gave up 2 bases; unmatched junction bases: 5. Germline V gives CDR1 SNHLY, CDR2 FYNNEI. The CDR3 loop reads CASSAGGGPYNEQFF. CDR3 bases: TGTGCCAGCAGTGCTGGCGGGGGACCCTACAATGAGCAGTTCTTC. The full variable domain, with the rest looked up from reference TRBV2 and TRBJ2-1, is EPEVTQTPSHQVTQMGQEVILRCVPISNHLYFYWYRQILGQKVEFLVSFYNNEISEKSEIFDDQFSVERPDGSNFTLKIRSTKLEDSAMYFCASSAGGGPYNEQFFGPGTRLTVL.

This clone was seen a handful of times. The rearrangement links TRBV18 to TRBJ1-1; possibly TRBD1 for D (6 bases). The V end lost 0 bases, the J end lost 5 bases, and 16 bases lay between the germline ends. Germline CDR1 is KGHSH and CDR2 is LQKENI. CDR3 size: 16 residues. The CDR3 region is CASSPPAARGATEAFF. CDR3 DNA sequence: TGTGCCAGCTCACCACCGGCCGCGAGGGGGGCTACTGAAGCTTTCTTT.

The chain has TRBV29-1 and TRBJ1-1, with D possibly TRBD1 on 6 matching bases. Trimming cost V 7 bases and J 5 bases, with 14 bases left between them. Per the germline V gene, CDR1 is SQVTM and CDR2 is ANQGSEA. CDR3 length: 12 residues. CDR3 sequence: CSGHKGGTEAFF. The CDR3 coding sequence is TGCAGCGGCCACAAGGGGGGAACTGAAGCTTTCTTT.

This chain's CDR3 is CASSPGQDNQPQHF. The CDR3 region has the DNA TGTGCCAGCAGTCCGGGACAGGACAATCAGCCCCAGCATTTT. The chain is built from TRBV6-6 and TRBJ1-5; 8 bases fit TRBD1. The V gene's germline CDR1 is MNHNY and CDR2 SVGAGI (reference sequence). This CDR3 spans 14 amino acids. With V trimmed by 5 bases and J by 3 bases, 3 bases remained unmatched.

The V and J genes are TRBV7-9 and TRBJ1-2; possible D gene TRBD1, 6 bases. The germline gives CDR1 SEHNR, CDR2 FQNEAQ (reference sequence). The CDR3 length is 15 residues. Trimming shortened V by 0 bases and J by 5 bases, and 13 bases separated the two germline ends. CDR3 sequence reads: CASSLAGGQTYGYTF. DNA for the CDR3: TGTGCCAGCAGCTTAGCTGGCGGACAGACATATGGCTACACCTTC.

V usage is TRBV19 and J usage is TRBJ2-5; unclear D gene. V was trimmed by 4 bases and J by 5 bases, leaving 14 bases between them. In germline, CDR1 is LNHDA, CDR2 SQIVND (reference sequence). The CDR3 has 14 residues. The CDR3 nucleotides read TGTGCCAGTAGTAGTCCTGGGGTTCAGGAGACCCAGTACTTC. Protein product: CASSSPGVQETQYF.

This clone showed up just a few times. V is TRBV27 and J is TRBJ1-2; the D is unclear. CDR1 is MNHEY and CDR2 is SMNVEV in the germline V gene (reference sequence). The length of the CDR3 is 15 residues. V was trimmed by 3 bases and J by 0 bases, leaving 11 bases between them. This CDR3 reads CASSLAPYANYGYTF. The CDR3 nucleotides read TGTGCCAGCAGTTTGGCCCCTTATGCTAACTATGGCTACACCTTC.

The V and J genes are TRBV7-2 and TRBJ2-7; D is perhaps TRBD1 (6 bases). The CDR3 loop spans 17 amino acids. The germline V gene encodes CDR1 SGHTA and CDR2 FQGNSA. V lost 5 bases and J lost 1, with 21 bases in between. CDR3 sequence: CASSTRTGSHSSYEQYF. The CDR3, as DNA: TGTGCCAGCAGCACCCGAACAGGGTCCCACTCTTCCTACGAGCAGTACTTC.